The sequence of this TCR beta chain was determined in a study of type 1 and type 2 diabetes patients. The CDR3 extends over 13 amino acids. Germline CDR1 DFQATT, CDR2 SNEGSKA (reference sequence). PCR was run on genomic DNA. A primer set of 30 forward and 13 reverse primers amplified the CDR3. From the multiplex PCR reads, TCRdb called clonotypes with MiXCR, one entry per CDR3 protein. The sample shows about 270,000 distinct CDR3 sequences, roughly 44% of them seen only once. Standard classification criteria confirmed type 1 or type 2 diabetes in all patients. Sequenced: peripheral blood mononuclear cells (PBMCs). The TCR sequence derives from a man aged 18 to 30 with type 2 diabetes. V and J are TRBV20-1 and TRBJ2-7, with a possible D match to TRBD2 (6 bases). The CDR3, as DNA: TGCAGCGCCTCGGAGGGGTTCGGCGACGAGCAGTACTTC. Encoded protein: CSASEGFGDEQYF.